The 23 T cell receptor beta chains listed next were all sequenced from one sample in a study of shared T cell receptors in the human thymus. Repertoires were generated with immunoSEQ multiplex PCR, while TCRdb's copy carries only in-frame clones and drops some. The sample contains almost 550,000 clones, 75% to 80% of which appear only once. These data were likewise used in another study, on human thymus T cells.

Sequencing was done on a sample of thymocytes. Every receptor here comes from a boy under two years old with a congenital heart defect.

This clone was counted a single time. In nucleotides, the CDR3 is TGCGCCAGCAGCCAAGATCCTGGACAGGGGAACATTCAGTACTTC. This gives the protein CASSQDPGQGNIQYF. The rearrangement uses TRBV4-3 and TRBJ2-4; 9 bases are a match to TRBD1. Germline lookup yields CDR1 LGHNA and CDR2 YSLEER. V was pared by 0 bases and J by 7 bases, with 4 bases of the junction left unmatched. The CDR3 loop spans 15 amino acids.

V and J are TRBV4-1 and TRBJ2-7, with D possibly being TRBD1 (6 bases). CDR1 and CDR2 from the germline V gene are MGHRA and YSYEKL. V was trimmed by 10 bases and J by 3 bases, leaving 13 bases between them. This CDR3 has 12 amino acids. The CDR3 loop reads CATSRGGYEQYF. The CDR3, as DNA: TGCGCCACGTCGAGAGGGGGCTACGAGCAGTACTTC.

The chain couples TRBV27 to TRBJ2-1, with 9 bases that match TRBD2. CDR1 is MNHEY and CDR2 is SMNVEV in the germline V gene (reference sequence). The CDR3 extends over 16 amino acids. J was trimmed by 0 bases and V by 4 bases; bases with no gene match: 4. The CDR3 loop reads CASSSQREASYNEQFF. The CDR3 nucleotides are TGTGCCAGCAGTTCCCAGCGGGAGGCCTCCTACAATGAGCAGTTCTTC.

J is TRBJ1-1 and V is TRBV25-1; no reliable D call. The V end was cut by 3 bases, the J end by 4 bases, with 12 bases between. CDR1 and CDR2 from the germline V gene are MGHDK and SYGVNS. The CDR3 is 14 residues long. The chain's CDR3 is CASSDERRSTEAFF. DNA of the CDR3: TGTGCCAGCAGTGACGAAAGGAGAAGCACTGAAGCTTTCTTT.

The J gene is TRBJ2-7, the V gene TRBV11-3; TRBD1 agrees at 9 bases. This CDR3 has 15 residues. The ends lost 5 bases at V and 3 bases at J; junction bases unmatched: 8. Germline assignment: CDR1 SGHNT and CDR2 YENEEA. The CDR3 reads CASSPAPGQGYEQYF. The CDR3 nucleotides are TGTGCCAGCAGCCCGGCCCCGGGACAGGGCTACGAGCAGTACTTC.

The chain combines TRBV30 with TRBJ1-1, with D possibly being TRBD1 (5 bases). Looked up from germline, CDR1 is GTSNPN and CDR2 is SVGIG (reference sequence). V dropped 8 bases and J dropped 11 bases, with 18 bases sitting between them. There are 11 residues in the CDR3. The CDR3 spells CAGAGEGAAFF. The DNA for the CDR3 is TGTGCCGGGGCGGGGGAGGGAGCGGCTTTCTTT.

This chain connects TRBV9 to TRBJ2-5; the match to TRBD1 covers 7 bases. Trimming removed 1 base from V and 5 bases from J; junction bases left unmatched: 5. CDR1 is SGDLS, CDR2 YYNGEE, per germline. There are 14 residues in the CDR3. CDR3 protein: CASSVNFRGETQYF. In nucleotides, the CDR3 is TGTGCCAGCAGCGTAAATTTCAGGGGGGAGACCCAGTACTTC.

This sequence joins TRBV4-3 and TRBJ1-2; D is possibly TRBD1 (5 bases). The germline gives CDR1 LGHNA, CDR2 YSLEER. The V gene lost 7 bases and the J gene lost 6 bases, with 9 bases spanning the gap. The CDR3 has 11 amino acids. As DNA, the CDR3 is TGCGCCAGCATGGGGGGAGATGGCTACACCTTC. Encoded protein: CASMGGDGYTF.

This chain links TRBV11-2 with TRBJ2-5, with 8 bases matching TRBD2. V shed 4 bases and J 5 bases; nucleotides not matched to a gene: 12. The CDR3 runs 16 residues. CDR1 and CDR2 from the germline V gene are SGHAT and FQNNGV. This chain's CDR3 is CASSSPGLERIETQYF. The CDR3 nucleotides read TGTGCCAGCAGCTCTCCGGGACTAGAGCGAATTGAGACCCAGTACTTC. Drawing the rest from reference TRBV11-2 and TRBJ2-5, the complete variable domain is EAGVAQSPRYKIIEKRQSVAFWCNPISGHATLYWYQQILGQGPKLLIQFQNNGVVDDSQLPKDRFSAERLKGVDSTLKIQPAKLEDSAVYLCASSSPGLERIETQYFGPGTRLLVL.

Written as DNA, the CDR3 is TGTGCCAGCAGTTTATCGAGCCTAGCGGGCCGCTCCTACGAGCAGTACTTC. It translates to CASSLSSLAGRSYEQYF. The V call is TRBV27, the J call TRBJ2-7; 8 nucleotides align to TRBD2. After removal of 0 bases from V and 0 bases from J, the junction contained 7 bases not matched to a gene. The V gene's germline CDR1 is MNHEY and CDR2 SMNVEV (reference sequence). The CDR3 consists of 17 residues.

The J gene is TRBJ2-7, the V gene TRBV5-4; D perhaps matches TRBD2 (5 bases). Germline V gives CDR1 SGHNT, CDR2 YYREEE (reference sequence). The germline V and J ends were trimmed by 4 bases and 2 bases, with 10 bases remaining between them. The CDR3 sequence is 13 residues long. The CDR3 DNA reads as TGTGCCAGCAGCCCGGACTCCCCCTACGAGCAGTACTTC. It codes for CASSPDSPYEQYF.

The chain carries TRBV18 and TRBJ2-2; the D is unclear. V lost 3 bases and J lost 5, with 7 bases in between. This CDR3 contains 13 residues. Germline V gene sequence: CDR1 KGHSH, CDR2 LQKENI. CDR3 amino acids: CASSPTRTGELFF. In nucleotides, the CDR3 is TGTGCCAGCTCACCGACCAGGACCGGGGAGCTGTTTTTT. Filled out from reference TRBV18 and TRBJ2-2, the complete variable domain reads NAGVMQNPRHLVRRRGQEARLRCSPMKGHSHVYWYRQLPEEGLKFMVYLQKENIIDESGMPKERFSAEFPKEGPSILRIQQVVRGDSAAYFCASSPTRTGELFFGEGSRLTVL.

In this sample, this clone turned up a few times. The rearrangement links TRBV5-4 to TRBJ2-7; the D gene is possibly TRBD2 (7 bases). V was clipped by 4 bases and J by 6 bases, with 20 bases between them. Germline CDR1 is SGHNT and CDR2 is YYREEE (reference sequence). The CDR3 sequence is 15 residues long. CDR3 region: CASSPARAGAGEQYF. As DNA, the CDR3 is TGTGCCAGCAGCCCAGCACGCGCGGGGGCCGGCGAGCAGTACTTC.

This chain connects TRBV25-1 to TRBJ2-5; 7 nucleotides line up with TRBD1. Germline CDR1 reads MGHDK; CDR2 reads SYGVNS. The V gene end was trimmed by 4 bases and the J gene end by 1 base; junction bases not matched to a gene: 12. This CDR3 contains 17 residues. The CDR3 DNA reads as TGTGCCAGCAGTGGCCCCCCCACTAGGGGGCTCCAAGAGACCCAGTACTTC. Translated, it gives CASSGPPTRGLQETQYF.

The rearrangement uses TRBV14 and TRBJ2-3; TRBD2 aligns across 7 bases. The trim removed 3 bases at V and 6 bases at J, leaving 12 bases unmatched. Germline V lookup: CDR1 SGHDN, CDR2 FVKESK. The CDR3 contains 16 residues. CDR3: CASSQKGLTVSDTQYF. CDR3 DNA: TGTGCCAGCAGCCAGAAGGGACTAACGGTCTCGGATACGCAGTATTTT.

This sequence joins TRBV4-3 and TRBJ1-5, with 7 positions matching TRBD1. J gave up 7 bases and V 0 bases, and 6 bases lay outside the gene matches. Germline assignment: CDR1 LGHNA and CDR2 YSLEER. The CDR3 is made up of 15 amino acids. The CDR3 bases are TGCGCCAGCAGCCAAGATCTAACAGGGGTACAGCCCCAGCATTTT. This translates into CASSQDLTGVQPQHF.

CDR3 region: CASAPRLARYNEQFF. As DNA, the CDR3 is TGCGCCAGCGCGCCGAGACTAGCGCGCTACAATGAGCAGTTCTTC. The chain combines TRBV5-1 with TRBJ2-1; TRBD2 agrees at 8 bases. This CDR3 spans 15 amino acids. Per the germline V gene, CDR1 is SGHRS and CDR2 is YFSETQ. J gave up 3 bases and V 7 bases, and 9 bases lay outside the gene matches. The full variable domain, with the rest looked up from reference TRBV5-1 and TRBJ2-1, is KAGVTQTPRYLIKTRGQQVTLSCSPISGHRSVSWYQQTPGQGLQFLFEYFSETQRNKGNFPGRFSGRQFSNSRSEMNVSTLELGDSALYLCASAPRLARYNEQFFGPGTRLTVL.

The V call is TRBV6-4, the J call TRBJ1-1; D unclear. Trimming left V 6 bases short and J 4 bases short, with 15 bases between. Germline V gives CDR1 MRHNA, CDR2 SNTAGT. The CDR3 consists of 14 residues. The CDR3 nucleotides are TGTGCCAGCAGATACAGCAAGATGAGCACTGAAGCTTTCTTT. Its translation is CASRYSKMSTEAFF.

The chain has TRBV5-1 and TRBJ1-3; 7 positions match TRBD1. V lost 5 bases, J lost 4 bases, and 6 bases stayed unmatched. There are 14 residues in the CDR3. Germline V gives CDR1 SGHRS, CDR2 YFSETQ. CDR3 nucleotide sequence: TGCGCCAGCAGGACAGGGCAAAAGGGAAACACCATATATTTT. Amino acids: CASRTGQKGNTIYF. Full variable domain (missing parts from reference TRBV5-1 and TRBJ1-3): KAGVTQTPRYLIKTRGQQVTLSCSPISGHRSVSWYQQTPGQGLQFLFEYFSETQRNKGNFPGRFSGRQFSNSRSEMNVSTLELGDSALYLCASRTGQKGNTIYFGEGSWLTVV.

The chain combines TRBV20-1 with TRBJ2-1; D is unclear. Germline lookup yields CDR1 DFQATT and CDR2 SNEGSKA (reference sequence). The CDR3 has 11 residues. The CDR3: CSFQVGSEQFF. The CDR3 coding sequence is TGCAGCTTCCAAGTCGGGTCTGAGCAGTTCTTC.

This chain joins TRBV25-1 and TRBJ1-5, with D perhaps TRBD1 (5 bases). The ends were cut back, 6 bases at V and 1 base at J, with 19 bases in the middle. This CDR3 region has 17 residues. The germline CDR1 and CDR2 sequences are MGHDK and SYGVNS. The CDR3 sequence is CASSPGQLKGSNQPQHF. The CDR3 region has the DNA TGTGCCAGCAGCCCAGGACAACTTAAGGGGAGCAATCAGCCCCAGCATTTT.

This chain links TRBV7-9 with TRBJ2-1; 10 bases map to TRBD2. V was clipped by 5 bases and J by 7 bases; unmatched bases: 11. The CDR3 is 16 amino acids. Germline values: CDR1 SEHNR, CDR2 FQNEAQ (reference sequence). CDR3 protein: CASSRPGAGGVNEQFF. DNA of the CDR3: TGTGCCAGCAGCCGTCCGGGAGCGGGAGGGGTTAATGAGCAGTTCTTC.

The V and J genes are TRBV27 and TRBJ2-1; D is unclear. Germline V CDR1 and CDR2: MNHEY, SMNVEV (reference sequence). The CDR3 totals 14 residues. V gave up 6 bases and J gave up 7 bases, with 16 bases separating them. The CDR3 spells CASSPNGAFNEQFF. The CDR3 DNA is TGTGCCAGCAGCCCTAATGGAGCTTTTAATGAGCAGTTCTTC.